The source of this T cell receptor (beta chain) is a study of cytomegalovirus exposure and HLA in healthy donors. About this clone itself: No antigen is known for it.

Study outcomes and limitations: The listing of 150 to 200 TCR beta chains classed them as cytomegalovirus-associated.

Generated by immunoSEQ multiplex PCR, the TCRdb table keeps only in-frame clones and is missing some. The sample has over 120,000 clones, about 95% seen once; the top ten hold 1.8%. Trimming shortened V by 3 bases and J by 6 bases, and 18 bases separated the two germline ends. Germline V CDR1 and CDR2: SGHRS, YFSETQ. There are 15 residues in the CDR3. This clonotype was sampled from a man younger than 30 in good health and CMV-seropositive. This rearrangement joins TRBV5-1 to TRBJ1-2; D gene unclear. What was sequenced was PBMCs. The CDR3 loop is CASSSTWRGQNGYTF. In nucleotides, the CDR3 is TGCGCCAGCAGCTCGACCTGGCGGGGTCAAAATGGCTACACCTTC.